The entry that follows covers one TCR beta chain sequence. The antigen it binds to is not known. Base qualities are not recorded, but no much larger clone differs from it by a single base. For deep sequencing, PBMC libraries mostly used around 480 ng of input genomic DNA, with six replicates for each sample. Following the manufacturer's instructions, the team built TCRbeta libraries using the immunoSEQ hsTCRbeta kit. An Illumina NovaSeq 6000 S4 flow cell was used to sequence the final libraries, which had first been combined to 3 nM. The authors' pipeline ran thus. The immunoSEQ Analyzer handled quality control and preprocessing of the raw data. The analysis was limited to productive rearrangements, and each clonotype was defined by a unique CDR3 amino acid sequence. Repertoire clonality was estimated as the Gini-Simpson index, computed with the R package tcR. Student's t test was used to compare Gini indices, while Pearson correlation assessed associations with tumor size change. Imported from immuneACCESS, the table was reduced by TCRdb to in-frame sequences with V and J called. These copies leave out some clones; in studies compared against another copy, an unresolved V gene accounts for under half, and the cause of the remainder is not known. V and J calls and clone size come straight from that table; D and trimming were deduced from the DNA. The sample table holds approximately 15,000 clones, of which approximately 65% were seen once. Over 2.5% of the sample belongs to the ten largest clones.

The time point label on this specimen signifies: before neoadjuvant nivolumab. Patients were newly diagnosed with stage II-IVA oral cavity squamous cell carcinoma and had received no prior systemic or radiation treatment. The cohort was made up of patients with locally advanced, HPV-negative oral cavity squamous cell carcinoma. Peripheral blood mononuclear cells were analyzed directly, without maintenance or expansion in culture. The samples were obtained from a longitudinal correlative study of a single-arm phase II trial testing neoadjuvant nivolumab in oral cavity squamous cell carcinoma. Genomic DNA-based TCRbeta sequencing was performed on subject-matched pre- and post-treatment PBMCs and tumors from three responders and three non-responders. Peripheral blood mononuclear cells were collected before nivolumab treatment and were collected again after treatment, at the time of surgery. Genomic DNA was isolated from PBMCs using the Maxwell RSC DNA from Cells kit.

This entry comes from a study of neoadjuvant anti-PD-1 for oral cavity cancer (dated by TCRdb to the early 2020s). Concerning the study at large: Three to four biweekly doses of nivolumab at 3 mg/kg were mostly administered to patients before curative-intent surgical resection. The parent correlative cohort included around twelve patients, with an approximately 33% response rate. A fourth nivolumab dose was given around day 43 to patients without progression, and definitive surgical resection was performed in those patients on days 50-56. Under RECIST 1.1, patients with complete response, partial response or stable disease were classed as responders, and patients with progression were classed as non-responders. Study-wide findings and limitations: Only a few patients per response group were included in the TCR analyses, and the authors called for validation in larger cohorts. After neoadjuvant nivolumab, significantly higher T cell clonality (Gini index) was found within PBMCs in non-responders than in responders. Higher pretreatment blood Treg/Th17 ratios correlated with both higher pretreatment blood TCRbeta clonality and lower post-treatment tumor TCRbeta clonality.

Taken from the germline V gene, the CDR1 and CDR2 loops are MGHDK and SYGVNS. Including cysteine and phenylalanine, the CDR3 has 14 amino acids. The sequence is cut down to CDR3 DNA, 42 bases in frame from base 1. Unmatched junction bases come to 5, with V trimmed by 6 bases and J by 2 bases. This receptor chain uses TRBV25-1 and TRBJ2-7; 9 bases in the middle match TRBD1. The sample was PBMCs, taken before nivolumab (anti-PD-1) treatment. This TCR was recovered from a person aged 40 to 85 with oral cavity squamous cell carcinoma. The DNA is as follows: TGTGCCAGCAGGCCGACAGGGGGTCCCTACGAGCAGTACTTC. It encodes CASRPTGGPYEQYF.